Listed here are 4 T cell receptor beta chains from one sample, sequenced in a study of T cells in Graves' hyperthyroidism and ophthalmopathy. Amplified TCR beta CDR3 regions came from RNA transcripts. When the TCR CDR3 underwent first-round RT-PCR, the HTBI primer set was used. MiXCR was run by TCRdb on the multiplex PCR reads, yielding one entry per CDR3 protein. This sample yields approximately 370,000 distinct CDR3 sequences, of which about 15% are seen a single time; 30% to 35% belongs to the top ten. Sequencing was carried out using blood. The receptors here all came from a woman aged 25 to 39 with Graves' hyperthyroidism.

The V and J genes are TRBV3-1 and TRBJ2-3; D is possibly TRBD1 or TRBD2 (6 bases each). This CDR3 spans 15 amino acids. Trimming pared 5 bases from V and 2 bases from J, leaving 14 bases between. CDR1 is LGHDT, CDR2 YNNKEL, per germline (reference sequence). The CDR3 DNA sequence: TGTGCCAGCAGCGAAGGGGGGTTTTACACAGATACGCAGTATTTT. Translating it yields CASSEGGFYTDTQYF.

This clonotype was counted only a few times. The CDR3 sequence: CASPRTAVDSYEQYF. The CDR3 DNA follows: TGTGCCAGCCCACGCACGGCAGTGGACTCCTACGAGCAGTACTTC. This chain joins TRBV18 and TRBJ2-7; D is undetermined. The V and J ends lost 8 bases and 0 bases respectively, with 17 bases between them. The CDR3 loop spans 15 amino acids. Germline CDR1 KGHSH, CDR2 LQKENI.

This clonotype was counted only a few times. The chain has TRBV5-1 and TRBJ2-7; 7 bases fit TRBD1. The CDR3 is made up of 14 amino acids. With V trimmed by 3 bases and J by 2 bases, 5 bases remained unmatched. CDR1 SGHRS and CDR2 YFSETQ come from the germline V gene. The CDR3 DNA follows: TGCGCCAGCAGCTCACAGGGGTTTACCTACGAGCAGTACTTC. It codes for CASSSQGFTYEQYF. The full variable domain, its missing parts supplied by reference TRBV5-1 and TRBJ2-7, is KAGVTQTPRYLIKTRGQQVTLSCSPISGHRSVSWYQQTPGQGLQFLFEYFSETQRNKGNFPGRFSGRQFSNSRSEMNVSTLELGDSALYLCASSSQGFTYEQYFGPGTRLTVT.

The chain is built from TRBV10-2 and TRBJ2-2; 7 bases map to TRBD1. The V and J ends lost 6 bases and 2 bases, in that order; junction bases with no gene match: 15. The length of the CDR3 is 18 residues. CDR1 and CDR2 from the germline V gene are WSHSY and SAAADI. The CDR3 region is CASSPPVTTGYNTGELFF. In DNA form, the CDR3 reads TGCGCCAGCAGCCCTCCTGTAACGACAGGGTACAACACCGGGGAGCTGTTTTTT.